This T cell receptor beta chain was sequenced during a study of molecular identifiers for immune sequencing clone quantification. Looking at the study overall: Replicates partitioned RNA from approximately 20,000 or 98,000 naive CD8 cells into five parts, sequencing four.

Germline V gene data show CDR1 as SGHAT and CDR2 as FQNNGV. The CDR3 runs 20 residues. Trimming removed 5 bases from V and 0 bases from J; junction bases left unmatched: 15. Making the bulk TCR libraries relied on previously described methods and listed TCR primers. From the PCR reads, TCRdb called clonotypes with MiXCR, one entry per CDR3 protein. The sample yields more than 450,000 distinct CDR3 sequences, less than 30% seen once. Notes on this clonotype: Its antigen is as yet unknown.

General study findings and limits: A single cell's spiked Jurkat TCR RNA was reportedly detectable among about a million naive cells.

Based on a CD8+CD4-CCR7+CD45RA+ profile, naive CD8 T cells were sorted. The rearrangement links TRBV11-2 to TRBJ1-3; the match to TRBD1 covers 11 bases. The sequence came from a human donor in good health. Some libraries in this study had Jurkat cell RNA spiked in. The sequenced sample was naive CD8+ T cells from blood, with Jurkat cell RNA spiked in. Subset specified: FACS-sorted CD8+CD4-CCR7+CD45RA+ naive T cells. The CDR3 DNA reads TGTGCCAGCAGCCAGACCGGACAAGTGGGGACAGGGGGCTCTGGAAACACCATATATTTT. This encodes CASSQTGQVGTGGSGNTIYF.